A selection of T cell receptor beta chains follows, all from one sample in a study of radiotherapy plus CTLA-4 blockade in lung cancer. Repertoires were generated with immunoSEQ multiplex PCR, while TCRdb's copy carries only in-frame clones and drops some. The sample has 45,000 to 60,000 clones, 65% to 85% seen once. The sample was peripheral blood, taken from a patient treated with radiotherapy plus ipilimumab. These receptors were collected from a human donor with non-small cell lung cancer whose response to radiotherapy plus ipilimumab could not be evaluated. Both conserved end residues are part of each CDR3. D genes are given only for firm matches. Rows may omit the clone size; those that give it use once, few, many or a size class.

-	few	TRBV30	TRBJ1-3	CAWSVQGSGNTIYF	TGTGCCTGGAGTGTACAGGGATCTGGAAACACCATATATTTT
-	-	TRBV9	TRBJ1-4	CASSVGVTVSNEKLFF	TGTGCCAGCAGCGTAGGAGTGACAGTGTCTAATGAAAAACTGTTTTTT
-	-	TRBV5-1	TRBJ1-1	CASSLMARGAGVNTEAFF	TGCGCCAGCAGCTTGATGGCCCGGGGCGCGGGGGTAAACACTGAAGCTTTCTTT
TRBD2	-	TRBV7-9	TRBJ2-1	CASSLDELLASGGYNEQFF	TGTGCCAGCAGCTTAGACGAACTCCTTGCTAGCGGGGGCTACAATGAGCAGTTCTTC
TRBD1	-	TRBV2	TRBJ2-3	CASSGTGGDTQYF	TGTGCCAGCAGTGGGACAGGGGGGGATACGCAGTATTTT
-	-	TRBV4-2	TRBJ2-1	CASSQAGDYNEQFF	TGTGCCAGCAGCCAAGCAGGCGACTACAATGAGCAGTTCTTC
TRBD1	-	TRBV18	TRBJ2-1	CASSPTGYEQFF	TGTGCCAGCTCACCGACAGGGTACGAGCAGTTCTTC
TRBD1	-	TRBV6-1	TRBJ1-5	CASSGSGTAFGQPQHF	TGTGCCAGCAGTGGTTCCGGGACAGCTTTCGGGCAGCCCCAGCATTTT
-	-	TRBV18	TRBJ2-7	CASSPSTVSFHEQYF	TGTGCCAGCTCACCCTCGACAGTCTCTTTCCACGAGCAGTACTTC
TRBD1	few	TRBV4-3	TRBJ2-7	CASSMDRGFLGEQYF	TGCGCCAGCAGCATGGACAGGGGATTCCTAGGGGAGCAGTACTTC
TRBD2	-	TRBV9	TRBJ2-2	CASSVLAGGQTGELFF	TGTGCCAGCAGCGTATTAGCGGGGGGGCAAACCGGGGAGCTGTTTTTT
TRBD2	-	TRBV5-6	TRBJ2-5	CASSFYRLAGQETQYF	TGTGCCAGCAGCTTTTATAGACTAGCGGGGCAAGAGACCCAGTACTTC
TRBD1	-	TRBV5-1	TRBJ2-2	CASSFWTGPPGELFF	TGCGCCAGCAGCTTTTGGACAGGGCCTCCCGGGGAGCTGTTTTTT
-	once	TRBV5-7	TRBJ2-7	CASSLNPPGHFSYEQYF	TGTGCCAGCAGCTTGAACCCCCCGGGACACTTCTCCTACGAGCAGTACTTC
-	-	TRBV12-5	TRBJ1-2	CASGFDTVEGGYTF	TGTGCTAGTGGTTTTGATACAGTTGAAGGTGGCTACACCTTC
TRBD1	-	TRBV4-2	TRBJ2-3	CASSQGDREPDTQYF	TGTGCCAGCAGCCAAGGGGACAGGGAACCAGATACGCAGTATTTT
-	-	TRBV7-3	TRBJ1-1	CASSLNPLANTEAFF	TGTGCCAGCAGCTTAAATCCCCTGGCGAACACTGAAGCTTTCTTT
-	few	TRBV2	TRBJ1-2	CASRPGTPGAGTFFNNYGYTF	TGTGCCAGCCGCCCCGGGACACCCGGCGCAGGAACCTTTTTTAATAACTATGGCTACACCTTC
-	-	TRBV5-6	TRBJ1-3	CASSLLGASGNTIYF	TGTGCCAGCAGCTTGCTGGGCGCCTCTGGAAACACCATATATTTT
TRBD1	-	TRBV2	TRBJ1-6	CASKRGRDRGSSPLHF	TGTGCCAGCAAAAGGGGGCGGGACAGGGGGTCGTCACCCCTCCACTTT
TRBD2	-	TRBV27	TRBJ2-1	CASSFSGTSGSRGFF	TGTGCCAGCAGTTTCTCCGGGACTAGCGGATCGAGGGGTTTCTTC
-	-	TRBV19	TRBJ1-2	CASAGNYGYTF	TGTGCCAGTGCGGGGAACTATGGCTACACCTTC
TRBD1	-	TRBV5-1	TRBJ2-7	CASSPLGQVRYEQYF	TGCGCCAGCAGCCCTCTGGGACAGGTGAGGTACGAGCAGTACTTC
-	-	TRBV18	TRBJ2-3	CASSLSGTTDTQYF	TGTGCCAGCTCACTTTCCGGGACTACAGATACGCAGTATTTT
-	once	TRBV19	TRBJ1-2	CASSILPGRGYTF	TGTGCCAGTAGTATATTACCGGGTCGGGGCTACACCTTC
-	-	TRBV2	TRBJ2-1	CASSEAWETLNEQFF	TGTGCCAGCAGTGAAGCGTGGGAGACCCTCAATGAGCAGTTCTTC
TRBD2	-	TRBV5-1	TRBJ2-5	CASSFTSGGTQETQYF	TGCGCCAGCAGCTTTACTAGCGGGGGAACTCAAGAGACCCAGTACTTC
-	-	TRBV13	TRBJ1-1	CASSLAFRGTMNTEAFF	TGTGCCAGCAGCTTAGCTTTTAGGGGCACAATGAACACTGAAGCTTTCTTT
TRBD2	-	TRBV6-1	TRBJ2-5	CASELAGVEETQYF	TGTGCCAGCGAACTAGCGGGAGTCGAAGAGACCCAGTACTTC
-	-	TRBV9	TRBJ2-3	CASSVGGTDTQYF	TGTGCCAGCAGCGTAGGCGGCACAGATACGCAGTATTTT